One sample yielded the 8 T cell receptor beta chains listed below, sequenced in a study of spatial heterogeneity in lung cancer. Study findings and constraints: Tumor mutation counts were tracked by expanded intratumoral alpha and beta TCR counts.

Time point specified: sample taken at primary tumor resection. Which antigens these TCRs recognize remains unknown. Each CDR3 protein is one row after TCRdb ran MiXCR on the 5' RACE reads. The profile shows 5,600 or so distinct CDR3 sequences, roughly 5% of them singletons. The source material was lung tumor tissue, sampled at surgery. Every receptor here comes from a male donor with early-stage non-small cell lung cancer.

Of note for this clonotype: Because this beta chain is a stray read in a library intended to capture alpha chains, its abundance should not be given much weight. The chain uses TRBV19 and TRBJ2-3, with D tentatively TRBD1 (6 bases). The CDR3 spans 15 residues. Germline V gene lookup returns CDR1 LNHDA and CDR2 SQIVND (reference sequence). V dropped 4 bases and J dropped 0 bases, with 11 bases sitting between them. Here the CDR3 reads CASSTGEGSTDTQYF. DNA for the CDR3: TGTGCCAGTAGTACAGGGGAAGGGAGCACAGATACGCAGTATTTT.

This clonotype was found many times. Because this beta chain is a stray read in a library intended to capture alpha chains, its abundance should not be given much weight. This chain links TRBV5-1 with TRBJ2-2, with 12 bases lining up with TRBD1. The germline V gene has CDR1 SGHRS and CDR2 YFSETQ. This CDR3 spans 18 amino acids. Trimming removed 4 bases from V and 0 bases from J; junction bases left unmatched: 7. CDR3 coding DNA: TGCGCCAGCAGCCCCGGGACAGGGGGCATAGCGAACACCGGGGAGCTGTTTTTT. Protein product: CASSPGTGGIANTGELFF.

This clonotype is medium-sized. This beta chain is a stray read from a library made for alpha chains; its abundance is not meaningful. The CDR3 loop reads CASSGVTGELFF. The CDR3 nucleotides are TGTGCCAGCAGTGGGGTTACCGGGGAGCTGTTTTTT. The V and J genes are TRBV25-1 and TRBJ2-2; D is uncertain. Per germline, CDR1 MGHDK and CDR2 SYGVNS. There are 12 residues in the CDR3. The ends were cut back, 4 bases at V and 5 bases at J, with 5 bases in the middle.

This clonotype was counted at least ten times. This beta chain appears as a stray read in a library generated for alpha chains; its size is not informative. V is TRBV7-6 and J is TRBJ2-3; 11 nucleotides align to TRBD1. The V segment lost 1 base and the J segment 5 bases; nucleotides outside the gene matches: 8. This CDR3 comprises 17 residues. Germline CDR1 is SGHVS and CDR2 is FNYEAQ. CDR3 bases: TGTGCCAGCAGCTTAGTCGGGACAGGGGGAATGGTAGATACGCAGTATTTT. Protein product: CASSLVGTGGMVDTQYF.

This clonotype was picked up many times. This beta chain came through as a stray read in a library set up for alpha chains, and its size says little. V usage is TRBV5-1 and J usage is TRBJ2-7, with 11 nucleotides matching TRBD1. The CDR3 totals 15 residues. Trimming took 4 bases from V and 2 from J; bases not matched to a gene: 5. Per the germline V gene, CDR1 is SGHRS and CDR2 is YFSETQ. The CDR3 loop reads CASSARGQGAYEQYF. DNA of the CDR3: TGCGCCAGCAGCGCGAGGGGACAGGGGGCCTACGAGCAGTACTTC.

The table lists this clonotype with many counts. Being off target in a library aimed at alpha chains, this beta chain has a size of little meaning. The chain joins TRBV6-5 to TRBJ2-6; 10 positions match TRBD1. The CDR3 runs 17 residues. With V trimmed by 5 bases and J by 4 bases, 8 bases remained unmatched. Germline CDR1 and CDR2: MNHEY and SVGAGI. The CDR3: CASSTTGTGVGANVLTF. In nucleotides, the CDR3 is TGTGCCAGCAGTACCACCGGGACAGGGGTAGGGGCCAACGTCCTGACTTTC.

Judged by abundance, this clonotype is medium-sized (0.01 to 0.1%). Because this beta chain is a stray read in a library intended to capture alpha chains, its abundance should not be given much weight. The rearrangement links TRBV2 to TRBJ1-1, with 7 nucleotides matching TRBD1. Germline CDR1 and CDR2: SNHLY and FYNNEI. This CDR3 is 13 amino acids long. V was pared by 4 bases and J by 4 bases, with 3 bases of the junction left unmatched. CDR3 loop: CASSVNRGTEAFF. DNA for the CDR3: TGTGCCAGCAGTGTGAACAGGGGCACTGAAGCTTTCTTT.

This clonotype showed up many times. With the library built for alpha chains, this beta chain is off target and its frequency is not meaningful. The chain links TRBV7-2 to TRBJ2-5, with TRBD1 matching over 7 bases. The CDR3 extends over 15 amino acids. Germline V gene sequence: CDR1 SGHTA, CDR2 FQGNSA. V dropped 5 bases and J dropped 4; count of bases not matched to a gene: 10. In nucleotides, the CDR3 is TGTGCCAGCAGCCCCCTTCGGACAGGTGGAGAGACCCAGTACTTC. Translating it yields CASSPLRTGGETQYF.